Below, 3 T cell receptor beta chains from the same sample are listed, as sequenced in a study of blood T cells in healthy people across ages. The second PCR ran about 6 to 12 cycles with a sample-barcoded 5' primer and J-beta primers. TCRdb re-called the 5' RACE reads with MiXCR, one entry per CDR3 protein. The table lists about 1,600,000 distinct CDR3 sequences, approximately 42% of them singletons. Sample: blood. These receptors originate from a young woman in good health.

This clonotype turned up a few times. The rearrangement joins TRBV2 to TRBJ2-7; tentatively, D is TRBD1 (6 bases). Germline CDR1 reads SNHLY; CDR2 reads FYNNEI. This CDR3 spans 16 amino acids. V gave up 8 bases and J gave up 0 bases, with 20 bases separating them. DNA for the CDR3: TGTGCCAGCGGCTTCCCGGACAGTATCAACTCCTACGAGCAGTACTTC. Translated, it gives CASGFPDSINSYEQYF.

This chain uses TRBV11-2 with TRBJ1-1; the D gene is possibly TRBD1 (5 bases). Looked up from germline, CDR1 is SGHAT and CDR2 is FQNNGV. This CDR3 has 15 amino acids. V was cut by 7 bases and J by 1 base, with 16 bases left in between. Here the CDR3 reads CASTPAAGPNTEAFF. The CDR3, as DNA: TGTGCCAGCACCCCGGCGGCAGGGCCGAACACTGAAGCTTTCTTT.

This clonotype was observed many times. The chain uses TRBV7-8 and TRBJ1-5; TRBD1 matches 8 bases. Per germline, CDR1 SGHVS and CDR2 FQNEAQ. J lost 7 bases, V lost 5 bases, and 7 bases had no gene match. The length of the CDR3 is 14 residues. The CDR3 loop reads CASSRQGTGQPQHF. The DNA for the CDR3 is TGTGCCAGCAGCCGACAGGGGACGGGACAGCCCCAGCATTTT.